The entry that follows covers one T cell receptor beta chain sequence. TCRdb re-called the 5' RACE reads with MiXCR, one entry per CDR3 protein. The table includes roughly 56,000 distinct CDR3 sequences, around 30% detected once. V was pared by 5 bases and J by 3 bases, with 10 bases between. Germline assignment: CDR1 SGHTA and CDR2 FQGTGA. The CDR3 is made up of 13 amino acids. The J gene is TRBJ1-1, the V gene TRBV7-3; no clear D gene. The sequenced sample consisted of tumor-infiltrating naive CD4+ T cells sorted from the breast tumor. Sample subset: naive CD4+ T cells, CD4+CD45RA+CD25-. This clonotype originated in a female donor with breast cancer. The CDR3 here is CASSLGSYTEAFF. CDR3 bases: TGTGCCAGCAGCCTCGGGAGTTACACTGAAGCTTTCTTT.